A single sample is the source of the 30 T cell receptor beta chains below, sequenced in a study of blood T cell repertoires in COVID-19. Some clones are missing from TCRdb's copy, which holds only in-frame ones; the method was immunoSEQ multiplex PCR. The sample includes tens of thousands of clones, 83% seen only once; the top ten take over 4.5%. Source material: peripheral blood. The receptors derive from a man aged 50 or older with active COVID-19.

The chain links TRBV7-6 to TRBJ1-4; D is uncertain. The germline V gene has CDR1 SGHVS and CDR2 FNYEAQ. The V end lost 0 bases, the J end lost 8 bases, and 13 bases lay between the germline ends. CDR3 size: 15 residues. The CDR3 sequence: CASSLARAVAEKLFF. The DNA of the CDR3 is TGTGCCAGCAGCTTAGCCCGGGCCGTAGCGGAAAAACTGTTTTTT.

This chain joins TRBV29-1 and TRBJ1-1; D may be TRBD1 (5 bases). This CDR3 has 13 amino acids. The V gene lost 4 bases and the J gene lost 0 bases, with 9 bases spanning the gap. CDR1 is SQVTM and CDR2 is ANQGSEA in the germline V gene. The CDR3 bases are TGCAGCGTTGCAGGGCAAATGAACACTGAAGCTTTCTTT. Protein sequence: CSVAGQMNTEAFF.

This chain joins TRBV5-1 and TRBJ1-1; D unclear. The germline CDR1 and CDR2 sequences are SGHRS and YFSETQ. The CDR3 runs 15 residues. Trimming cost V 9 bases and J 0 bases, with 18 bases left between them. The DNA for the CDR3 is TGCGCCAAGCCGCATATTGGAGTTATGAACACTGAAGCTTTCTTT. As protein: CAKPHIGVMNTEAFF. Based on the CDR3 plus reference TRBV5-1 and TRBJ1-1, the full variable domain is KAGVTQTPRYLIKTRGQQVTLSCSPISGHRSVSWYQQTPGQGLQFLFEYFSETQRNKGNFPGRFSGRQFSNSRSEMNVSTLELGDSALYLCAKPHIGVMNTEAFFGQGTRLTVV.

This clone appeared a single time. This chain's CDR3 is CASSYSMVVAHQQFF. The CDR3 nucleotides read TGTGCCAGCAGTTACAGTATGGTCGTAGCGCACCAGCAGTTCTTC. V gene TRBV6-2 or TRBV6-3 combines with J gene TRBJ2-1; possibly TRBD2 for D (5 bases). CDR1 MNHEY and CDR2 SVGEGT come from the germline V gene. Trimming removed 2 bases from V and 11 bases from J, with 19 bases in between. The CDR3 totals 15 residues.

This sequence joins TRBV11-2 and TRBJ2-2; 9 bases line up with TRBD1. This CDR3 comprises 16 residues. Trimming removed 4 bases from V and 0 bases from J; junction bases left unmatched: 3. Germline loops: CDR1 SGHAT, CDR2 FQNNGV. Here the CDR3 DNA reads TGTGCCAGCAGCTACCGGACAGGGGCGAACACCGGGGAGCTGTTTTTT. As protein: CASSYRTGANTGELFF.

This clone was observed once. J is TRBJ2-7 and V is TRBV18; perhaps TRBD1 as D (6 bases). V was trimmed by 3 bases and J by 5 bases, leaving 17 bases between them. The CDR3 is 15 residues long. The V gene's germline CDR1 is KGHSH and CDR2 LQKENI. The DNA for the CDR3 is TGTGCCAGCTCACCCCCGGTACAGGGTAAAAACGAGCAGTACTTC. Translating it yields CASSPPVQGKNEQYF.

This clone appeared a single time. The rearrangement uses TRBV19 and TRBJ2-1; TRBD2 matches at 11 bases. V shed 7 bases and J 6 bases; nucleotides not matched to a gene: 8. The CDR3 contains 15 residues. From germline, CDR1 is LNHDA and CDR2 SQIVND (reference sequence). CDR3 sequence: CASTRVGTSGNEQFF. The CDR3 region has the DNA TGTGCCAGTACTCGAGTCGGGACTAGCGGCAATGAGCAGTTCTTC.

V and J are TRBV19 and TRBJ2-1, with 8 bases that match TRBD2. Germline CDR1 and CDR2: LNHDA and SQIVND (reference sequence). This CDR3 comprises 14 residues. With 6 bases clipped from V and 5 bases from J, the junction kept 6 bases outside the gene matches. The CDR3 DNA follows: TGTGCCAGTAGCACCGGGACTAGAGACAATGAGCAGTTCTTC. Its protein product is CASSTGTRDNEQFF.

V is TRBV7-9 and J is TRBJ1-2; 7 nucleotides align to TRBD1. With V trimmed by 7 bases and J by 8 bases, 25 bases remained unmatched. The CDR3 totals 18 residues. The germline V gene encodes CDR1 SEHNR and CDR2 FQNEAQ (reference sequence). The CDR3 DNA is TGTGCCAGCACCCTCCTGCTGAGGGGGCGCAGGTCGGGCGAAGGCTACACCTTC. Amino acid sequence: CASTLLLRGRRSGEGYTF.

The chain combines TRBV6-4 with TRBJ2-3; TRBD2 is a possible D gene (5 bases). The CDR3 totals 15 residues. The germline V gene encodes CDR1 MRHNA and CDR2 SNTAGT. V dropped 3 bases and J dropped 0 bases, with 10 bases sitting between them. DNA of the CDR3: TGTGCCAGCAGTGAAGGAGGCGGGAGCACAGATACGCAGTATTTT. Its protein is CASSEGGGSTDTQYF.

This clone was observed a few times. The rearrangement links TRBV6-5 to TRBJ1-1; D is ambiguous. Germline values: CDR1 MNHEY, CDR2 SVGAGI. Trimming left V 7 bases short and J 0 bases short, with 12 bases between. The CDR3 has 14 residues. In nucleotides, the CDR3 is TGTGCCAGCAAGAATGGACTGATGAACACTGAAGCTTTCTTT. Its translation: CASKNGLMNTEAFF.

The CDR3 DNA reads TGTGCCAGCAGTGAAGCGTTTACGGACACTGAAGCTTTCTTT. Amino acid sequence: CASSEAFTDTEAFF. The chain has TRBV6-1 and TRBJ1-1; D gene uncertain. This CDR3 has 14 amino acids. Trimming stripped 0 bases from V and 3 bases from J, with 8 bases between. CDR1 and CDR2 (germline): MNHNS, SASEGT.

This clone was detected only a few times. The V call is TRBV5-6, the J call TRBJ2-7; D uncertain. V lost 2 bases to trimming and J lost 3 bases, with 9 bases between them. Germline CDR1 SGHDT, CDR2 YYEEEE. CDR3 size: 13 residues. The CDR3 DNA follows: TGTGCCAGCAGCTTAAAACCAGGCTACGAGCAGTACTTC. This encodes CASSLKPGYEQYF.

The V and J genes are TRBV11-3 and TRBJ2-5; D not certain. CDR3 length: 16 residues. CDR1 is SGHNT, CDR2 YENEEA, per germline. V was shortened by 1 base and J by 0 bases, with 12 bases between the two germline ends. Here the CDR3 reads CASSLGVHLYQETQYF. CDR3 nucleotide sequence: TGTGCCAGCAGCTTAGGAGTCCACCTGTACCAAGAGACCCAGTACTTC.

The rearrangement uses TRBV5-5 and TRBJ2-3; D remains ambiguous. The germline V gene has CDR1 SGHKS and CDR2 YYEKEE (reference sequence). V was cut by 5 bases and J by 4 bases, with 11 bases left in between. The CDR3 consists of 13 residues. CDR3 sequence: CASRAGQADTQYF. The DNA for the CDR3 is TGTGCCAGCAGGGCCGGCCAGGCAGATACGCAGTATTTT.

This clone occurred once. V is TRBV4-3 and J is TRBJ2-7; 8 nucleotides align to TRBD1. The CDR3 runs to 14 residues. After removal of 4 bases from V and 3 bases from J, the junction contained 5 bases not matched to a gene. Germline V gives CDR1 LGHNA, CDR2 YSLEER. CDR3 bases: TGCGCCAGCAGCCCTGGACAGGGAGACTACGAGCAGTACTTC. Translating it yields CASSPGQGDYEQYF.

This rearrangement joins TRBV28 to TRBJ1-6; TRBD1 matches 7 bases. Germline V gene lookup returns CDR1 MDHEN and CDR2 SYDVKM. Trimming at V came to 5 bases and at J to 6 bases, leaving 10 bases not matched to a gene. The CDR3 is made up of 16 amino acids. The CDR3 nucleotides are TGTGCCAGCAGTACTAAGGACAGGAGCTCTAATTCACCCCTCCACTTT. It encodes CASSTKDRSSNSPLHF.

This sequence joins TRBV11-2 and TRBJ2-1, with 7 nucleotides matching TRBD2. The CDR3 contains 16 residues. Trimming took 3 bases from V and 6 from J; bases not matched to a gene: 11. Germline V gives CDR1 SGHAT, CDR2 FQNNGV. CDR3 amino acids: CASSFLGREGRNEQFF. CDR3 in DNA: TGTGCCAGCAGCTTCCTCGGCAGGGAGGGTCGCAATGAGCAGTTCTTC. The full variable domain, rest sourced from reference TRBV11-2 and TRBJ2-1, is EAGVAQSPRYKIIEKRQSVAFWCNPISGHATLYWYQQILGQGPKLLIQFQNNGVVDDSQLPKDRFSAERLKGVDSTLKIQPAKLEDSAVYLCASSFLGREGRNEQFFGPGTRLTVL.

The chain carries TRBV27 and TRBJ1-5; TRBD1 matches 7 bases. J gave up 3 bases and V 6 bases, and 8 bases lay outside the gene matches. The CDR3 length is 15 residues. Germline-derived CDR1 and CDR2 are MNHEY and SMNVEV (reference sequence). The CDR3 region is CASSFTGAFNQPQHF. DNA for the CDR3: TGTGCCAGCAGCTTCACAGGGGCCTTCAATCAGCCCCAGCATTTT.

In this sample, this clone turned up a few times. V gene TRBV6-2 or TRBV6-3 combines with J gene TRBJ2-5; TRBD2 agrees at 12 bases. The CDR3 runs 17 residues. V was clipped by 4 bases and J by 2 bases; unmatched bases: 8. Per the germline V gene, CDR1 is MNHEY and CDR2 is SVGEGT. The CDR3: CASSFPWTSGKQETQYF. CDR3 DNA sequence: TGTGCCAGCAGTTTTCCCTGGACTAGCGGGAAGCAAGAGACCCAGTACTTC.

The chain's CDR3 is CASSEGGTGSYEQYF. The CDR3 DNA sequence: TGCGCCAGCAGTGAAGGGGGGACAGGGTCCTACGAGCAGTACTTC. The V gene is TRBV10-1, the J gene TRBJ2-7; 9 positions agree with TRBD1. The CDR3 loop spans 15 amino acids. Germline V CDR1 and CDR2: WNHNN, SYGVQD (reference sequence). Germline trimming cut 3 bases from V and 1 base from J; bases unmatched to any gene: 4.

The chain is built from TRBV30 and TRBJ2-7; D not certain. Germline CDR1 GTSNPN, CDR2 SVGIG (reference sequence). This CDR3 has 11 amino acids. Trimming removed 3 bases at V and 5 bases at J, with 8 bases between. The CDR3 coding sequence is TGTGCCTGGAGCCCTCGCGACGAGCAGTACTTC. It translates to CAWSPRDEQYF.

This chain uses TRBV3-1 (or the pseudogene TRBV3-2) with TRBJ2-7; tentative D call: TRBD1 (6 bases). This CDR3 has 14 amino acids. Germline V gene data show CDR1 as LGHDT and CDR2 as YNNKEL (reference sequence). The V end lost 2 bases, the J end lost 1 base, and 9 bases lay between the germline ends. CDR3 nucleotide sequence: TGTGCCAGCAGCCAATTGGGGGCGTCCTACGAGCAGTACTTC. It codes for CASSQLGASYEQYF.

The chain employs TRBV29-1 and TRBJ1-2; D is perhaps TRBD1 (6 bases). V lost 4 bases and J 7 bases, leaving 13 bases between the germline ends. The CDR3 length is 12 residues. Germline values: CDR1 SQVTM, CDR2 ANQGSEA. The CDR3 region has the DNA TGCAGCGTTGGGGAGGGGGGAGGTGGCTACACCTTC. It yields the protein CSVGEGGGGYTF.

This chain uses TRBV7-9 with TRBJ2-3, with 8 bases identical to TRBD2. From germline, CDR1 is SEHNR and CDR2 FQNEAQ (reference sequence). The CDR3 is 15 residues long. V dropped 4 bases and J dropped 5; count of bases not matched to a gene: 8. The CDR3 sequence: CASSSLAGGRDTQYF. CDR3 nucleotide sequence: TGTGCCAGCAGCTCCTTGGCGGGAGGAAGAGATACGCAGTATTTT. Full variable domain (rest looked up from reference TRBV7-9 and TRBJ2-3): DTGVSQNPRHKITKRGQNVTFRCDPISEHNRLYWYRQTLGQGPEFLTYFQNEAQLEKSRLLSDRFSAERPKGSFSTLEIQRTEQGDSAMYLCASSSLAGGRDTQYFGPGTRLTVL.

The gene calls are TRBV19 and TRBJ2-7; perhaps TRBD2 as D (5 bases). V was trimmed by 3 bases and J by 3 bases, leaving 12 bases between them. Germline loops: CDR1 LNHDA, CDR2 SQIVND (reference sequence). The CDR3 spans 14 residues. DNA for the CDR3: TGTGCCAGTAGTATGAGCCGGGATGTCTACGAGCAGTACTTC. It encodes CASSMSRDVYEQYF.

The V call is TRBV5-1, the J call TRBJ1-1, with a possible D match to TRBD1 (5 bases). The CDR3 consists of 13 residues. Trimming cost V 1 base and J 7 bases, with 11 bases left between them. Germline V gives CDR1 SGHRS, CDR2 YFSETQ. The CDR3 DNA reads as TGCGCCAGCAGCTTGAATACGGACAATGAAGCTTTCTTT. Translation: CASSLNTDNEAFF.

This sequence joins TRBV28 and TRBJ2-3; 7 positions agree with TRBD1. CDR3 size: 15 residues. Germline loops: CDR1 MDHEN, CDR2 SYDVKM. With V trimmed by 6 bases and J by 2 bases, 8 bases remained unmatched. The DNA of the CDR3 is TGTGCCAGCAGATACCGGGACAGATACACAGATACGCAGTATTTT. The encoded protein is CASRYRDRYTDTQYF.

This sequence joins TRBV27 and TRBJ2-3; the match to TRBD2 covers 8 bases. Germline CDR1 is MNHEY and CDR2 is SMNVEV (reference sequence). The CDR3 is made up of 18 amino acids. V was clipped by 3 bases and J by 2 bases; unmatched bases: 13. CDR3 sequence reads: CASSFLSGSARTTDTQYF. The CDR3 nucleotides are TGTGCCAGCAGTTTTCTAAGCGGGAGCGCGCGCACCACAGATACGCAGTATTTT.

The V call is TRBV4-1, the J call TRBJ1-1; a weak D match, TRBD1 (6 bases). The germline V and J ends were trimmed by 6 bases and 4 bases, with 18 bases remaining between them. Looked up from germline, CDR1 is MGHRA and CDR2 is YSYEKL. CDR3 size: 15 residues. Here the CDR3 reads CASSPQGGYGTEAFF. CDR3 coding DNA: TGCGCCAGCAGTCCACAGGGTGGTTACGGCACTGAAGCTTTCTTT.